This paragraph covers one TCR beta chain sequence. The target antigen is unknown. CDR1 SGHDN and CDR2 FVKESK come from the germline V gene. Between the trimmed V and J ends, which lost 5 bases and 7 bases, there was a span of 11 bases. CDR3 length equals 12 residues. This entry comes from a study of shared clonotypes between healthy human individuals. Healthy and HIV-negative, the adult donors had no recent acute infections or vaccinations. Notes on the study in general: Among a handful of donors, approximately 5% of naive CD4 clonotypes were found in common.

Sorted-subset replicate PCRs used 150 to 200 ng DNA, about 30,000 T cell genomes. Clones were sequenced by immunoSEQ multiplex PCR, and TCRdb holds only the in-frame ones, with some missing. The repertoire holds 2 million to 3 million clones, 80% to 95% seen once, with approximately 0.35% in the top ten. The chain carries TRBV14 and TRBJ2-5, with D unclear. The sample consisted of naive CD4+ T cells from PBMCs. The sample's subset: CD45RA+ positively selected. The receptor comes from a man between 18 and 35 years old in good health. Some clones in this sample may be carry-over from other donors' samples. The DNA for the CDR3 is TGTGCCAGCAGCTTAACTCCGGGGACCCAGTACTTC. It codes for CASSLTPGTQYF.